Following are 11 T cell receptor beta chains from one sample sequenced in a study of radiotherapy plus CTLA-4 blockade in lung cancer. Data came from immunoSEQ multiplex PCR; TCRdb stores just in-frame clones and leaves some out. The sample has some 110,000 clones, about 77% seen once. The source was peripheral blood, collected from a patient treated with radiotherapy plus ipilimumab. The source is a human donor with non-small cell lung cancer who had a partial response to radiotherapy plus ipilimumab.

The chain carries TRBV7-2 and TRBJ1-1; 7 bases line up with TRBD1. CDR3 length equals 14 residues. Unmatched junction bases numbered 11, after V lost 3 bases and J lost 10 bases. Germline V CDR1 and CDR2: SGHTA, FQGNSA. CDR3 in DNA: TGTGCCAGCAGCTTCCGACAGGGAAGGGGAGTAGCTTTCTTT. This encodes CASSFRQGRGVAFF.

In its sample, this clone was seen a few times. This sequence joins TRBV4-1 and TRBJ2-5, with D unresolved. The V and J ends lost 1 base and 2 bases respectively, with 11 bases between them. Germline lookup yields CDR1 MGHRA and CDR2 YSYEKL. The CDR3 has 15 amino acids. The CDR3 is CASSQVLRLQETQYF. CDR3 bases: TGCGCCAGCAGCCAAGTTCTGCGTCTTCAAGAGACCCAGTACTTC.

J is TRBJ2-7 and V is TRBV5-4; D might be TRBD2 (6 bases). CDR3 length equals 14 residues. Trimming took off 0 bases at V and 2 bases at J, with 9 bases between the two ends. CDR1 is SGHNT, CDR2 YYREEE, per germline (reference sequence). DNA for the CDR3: TGTGCCAGCAGCTTGGGACTAGGAACCTACGAGCAGTACGTC. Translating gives CASSLGLGTYEQYV.

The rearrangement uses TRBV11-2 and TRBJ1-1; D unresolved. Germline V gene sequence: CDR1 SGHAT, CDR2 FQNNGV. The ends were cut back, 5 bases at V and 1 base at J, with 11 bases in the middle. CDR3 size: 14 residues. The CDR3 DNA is TGTGCCAGCAGCCACGGACTGCGGAACACTGAAGCTTTCTTT. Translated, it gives CASSHGLRNTEAFF. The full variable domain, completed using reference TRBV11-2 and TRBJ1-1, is EAGVAQSPRYKIIEKRQSVAFWCNPISGHATLYWYQQILGQGPKLLIQFQNNGVVDDSQLPKDRFSAERLKGVDSTLKIQPAKLEDSAVYLCASSHGLRNTEAFFGQGTRLTVV.

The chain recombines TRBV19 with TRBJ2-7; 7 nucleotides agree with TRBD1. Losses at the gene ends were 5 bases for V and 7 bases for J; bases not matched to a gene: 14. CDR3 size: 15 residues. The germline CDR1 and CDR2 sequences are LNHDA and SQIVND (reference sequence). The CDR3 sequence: CASSYAGTDAFEQYF. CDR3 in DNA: TGTGCCAGTAGTTACGCCGGGACAGACGCTTTTGAGCAGTACTTC.

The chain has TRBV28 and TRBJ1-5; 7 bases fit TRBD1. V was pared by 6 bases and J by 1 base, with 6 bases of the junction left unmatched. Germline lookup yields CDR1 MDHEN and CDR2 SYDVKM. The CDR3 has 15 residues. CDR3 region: CASRPTGTSNQPQHF. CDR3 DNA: TGTGCCAGCAGACCGACAGGGACGAGCAATCAGCCCCAGCATTTT.

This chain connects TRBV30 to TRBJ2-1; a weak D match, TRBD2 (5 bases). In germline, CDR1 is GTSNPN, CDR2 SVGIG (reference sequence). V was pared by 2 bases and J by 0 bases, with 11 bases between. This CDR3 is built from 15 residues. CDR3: CAWSMRVSSYNEQFF. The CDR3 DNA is TGTGCCTGGAGTATGCGGGTGAGCTCCTACAATGAGCAGTTCTTC.

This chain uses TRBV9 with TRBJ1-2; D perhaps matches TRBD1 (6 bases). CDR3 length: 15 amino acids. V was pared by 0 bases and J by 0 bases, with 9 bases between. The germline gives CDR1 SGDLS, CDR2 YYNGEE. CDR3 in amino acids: CASSVGTATNYGYTF. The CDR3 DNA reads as TGTGCCAGCAGCGTAGGGACAGCTACTAACTATGGCTACACCTTC.

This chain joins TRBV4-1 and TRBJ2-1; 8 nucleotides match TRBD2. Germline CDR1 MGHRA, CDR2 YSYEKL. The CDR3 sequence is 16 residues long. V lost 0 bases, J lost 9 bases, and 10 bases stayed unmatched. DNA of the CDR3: TGCGCCAGCAGCCAAGAGTCTAGCGGGCTCCGCCCTGAGCAGTTCTTC. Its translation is CASSQESSGLRPEQFF.

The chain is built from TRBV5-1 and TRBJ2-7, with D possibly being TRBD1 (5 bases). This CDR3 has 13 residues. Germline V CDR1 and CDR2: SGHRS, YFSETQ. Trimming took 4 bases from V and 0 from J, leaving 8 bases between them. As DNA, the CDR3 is TGCGCCAGCAGCCAGGGTAGCTCCTACGAGCAGTACTTC. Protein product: CASSQGSSYEQYF.

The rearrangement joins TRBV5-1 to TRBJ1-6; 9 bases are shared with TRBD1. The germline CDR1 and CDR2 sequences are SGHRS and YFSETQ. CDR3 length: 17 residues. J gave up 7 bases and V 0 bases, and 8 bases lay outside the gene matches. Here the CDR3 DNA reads TGCGCCAGCAGCTTGGGGGCACAGGGGGCAGGGAATTCACCCCTCCACTTT. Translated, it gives CASSLGAQGAGNSPLHF. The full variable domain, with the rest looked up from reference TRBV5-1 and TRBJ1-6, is KAGVTQTPRYLIKTRGQQVTLSCSPISGHRSVSWYQQTPGQGLQFLFEYFSETQRNKGNFPGRFSGRQFSNSRSEMNVSTLELGDSALYLCASSLGAQGAGNSPLHFGNGTRLTVT.